Given below is one T cell receptor beta chain in context. Germline CDR1 and CDR2: SGHVS and FQNEAQ. The CDR3 is 14 residues long. V gave up 2 bases and J gave up 6 bases, with 11 bases separating them. Those enrolled, adults aged roughly 18 to 100 years, came from roughly 22 US areas. Here immunoSEQ multiplex PCR was the method, and the copy in TCRdb shows in-frame clones only, minus some. The repertoire holds a few hundred thousand clones, around nine tenths seen once, with roughly 6.2% in the top ten. The data derive from a study of blood T cell repertoires in COVID-19. Study-level information: COVID-19 samples, acute and convalescent, were from the United States, Italy and Spain. The cDNA or gDNA used as material had been derived from T cells, B-cell-depleted T cells, or PBMCs.

The sequencing input was PBMCs or T cells enriched from blood (not recorded which). The gene calls are TRBV7-8 and TRBJ2-1, with D possibly matching TRBD1 (6 bases). The TCR sequence derives from a woman in her 40s who had recovered from COVID-19. The CDR3 spells CASSLTGMRNEQFF. CDR3 in DNA: TGTGCCAGCAGCTTAACAGGGATGCGCAATGAGCAGTTCTTC. The variable domain in full, with the rest retrieved from reference TRBV7-8 and TRBJ2-1, is GAGVSQSPRYKVAKRGQDVALRCDPISGHVSLFWYQQALGQGPEFLTYFQNEAQLDKSGLPSDRFFAERPEGSVSTLKIQRTQQEDSAVYLCASSLTGMRNEQFFGPGTRLTVL.